Presented here are 29 T cell receptor beta chains from one specimen sequenced in a study of T cell repertoires in cytomegalovirus infection. Antigens for these TCRs are unknown. MiXCR, applied by TCRdb to the reads, yields one record per CDR3 protein. This table has about 770,000 distinct CDR3 sequences, 25% to 30% appearing once. Here the sequenced sample was cultured CD8+ T cells from PBMCs, taken from culture after CMV antigen stimulation. The receptors were gathered from a human donor in good health (CMV status not recorded). Some clones in this sample may be carry-over from other donors' samples.

This clonotype was detected a few times. The rearrangement joins TRBV15 to TRBJ2-2; 7 bases line up with TRBD1. CDR1 and CDR2 from the germline V gene are LNHNV and YYDKDF (reference sequence). The CDR3 is made up of 13 amino acids. The J segment lost 7 bases and the V segment lost 5 bases, leaving 4 bases of the junction unmatched. The CDR3 region has the DNA TGTGCCACCAGCGGACAGGAGGTCGGGGAGCTGTTTTTT. It translates to CATSGQEVGELFF.

This chain links TRBV25-1 with TRBJ1-2, with 7 bases aligning to TRBD1. V lost 3 bases, J lost 2 bases, and 6 bases stayed unmatched. This CDR3 has 15 residues. Per germline, CDR1 MGHDK and CDR2 SYGVNS. CDR3 region: CASSETGWGNYGYTF. The CDR3 DNA reads TGTGCCAGCAGTGAGACAGGGTGGGGAAACTATGGCTACACCTTC.

The chain combines TRBV7-9 with TRBJ1-2, with D perhaps matching TRBD1 (5 bases). Trimming shortened V by 5 bases and J by 2 bases, and 12 bases separated the two germline ends. The CDR3 runs to 14 residues. Germline assignment: CDR1 SEHNR and CDR2 FQNEAQ (reference sequence). This CDR3 reads CASSRGGGNYGYTF. The CDR3 DNA reads TGTGCCAGCAGCCGTGGCGGGGGGAACTATGGCTACACCTTC.

This clonotype appeared many times. The rearrangement joins TRBV7-2 to TRBJ2-3; 7 bases are a match to TRBD1. The CDR3 consists of 15 residues. V was clipped by 2 bases and J by 3 bases; unmatched bases: 5. In germline, CDR1 is SGHTA, CDR2 FQGNSA. CDR3 DNA: TGTGCCAGCAGCTTAAAGGCCAGGGGGACAGATACGCAGTATTTT. This sequence encodes CASSLKARGTDTQYF.

The chain links TRBV4-2 to TRBJ1-2; TRBD1 matches 8 bases. Germline lookup yields CDR1 LGHNA and CDR2 YNFKEQ. The CDR3 has 18 amino acids. Germline trimming cut 1 base from V and 5 bases from J; bases unmatched to any gene: 15. In nucleotides, the CDR3 is TGTGCCAGCAGCCAAGTAACCACAGGGGGTTCACGGAAGTATGGCTACACCTTC. Its translation: CASSQVTTGGSRKYGYTF.

V and J are TRBV7-2 and TRBJ1-3, with D perhaps matching TRBD1 (5 bases). Trimming shortened V by 6 bases and J by 0 bases, and 15 bases separated the two germline ends. Germline CDR1 and CDR2: SGHTA and FQGNSA. The CDR3 has 16 amino acids. DNA for the CDR3: TGTGCCAGCAGATTAATTAAAACAGGCTCTGGAAACACCATATATTTT. Protein: CASRLIKTGSGNTIYF.

V and J are TRBV27 and TRBJ2-7, with 8 bases lining up with TRBD1. This CDR3 is built from 16 residues. Trimming removed 0 bases from V and 4 bases from J; junction bases left unmatched: 8. Germline CDR1 is MNHEY and CDR2 is SMNVEV (reference sequence). The DNA for the CDR3 is TGTGCCAGCAGTTTATCTCCCTCAGGGGGCGGGTACGAGCAGTACTTC. Amino acid sequence: CASSLSPSGGGYEQYF.

This clonotype appeared a few times. CDR3 DNA: TGTGCCAGCAGAGCCGCGACGGACTTCCAAGAGACCCAGTACTTC. It translates to CASRAATDFQETQYF. The chain couples TRBV7-9 to TRBJ2-5, with D tentatively TRBD2 (5 bases). V dropped 6 bases and J dropped 1 base, with 15 bases sitting between them. This CDR3 has 15 residues. The germline V gene has CDR1 SEHNR and CDR2 FQNEAQ (reference sequence).

Points on this clonotype: A read error may explain this, as a much larger clone is one base away. The chain recombines TRBV7-6 with TRBJ2-4, with 7 bases aligning to TRBD1. Germline loops: CDR1 SGHVS, CDR2 FNYEAQ. This CDR3 comprises 14 residues. Here the CDR3 reads CASSLGDSKNIQDF. The CDR3 coding sequence is TGTGCCAGCAGCTTAGGGGACAGCAAAAACATTCAGGACTTC. Full variable domain (rest looked up from reference TRBV7-6 and TRBJ2-4): GAGVSQSPRYKVTKRGQDVALRCDPISGHVSLYWYRQALGQGPEFLTYFNYEAQQDKSGLPNDRFSAERPEGSISTLTIQRTEQRDSAMYRCASSLGDSKNIQDFGAGTRLSVL.

The chain uses TRBV20-1 and TRBJ1-2; D possibly corresponds to TRBD1 (5 bases). The CDR3 contains 16 residues. The ends were cut back, 0 bases at V and 1 base at J, with 15 bases in the middle. CDR1 and CDR2 (germline): DFQATT, SNEGSKA (reference sequence). CDR3 DNA sequence: TGCAGTGCTAGAGACTTCGAGGGGACCTTTAACTATGGCTACACCTTC. Translated, it gives CSARDFEGTFNYGYTF.

This chain uses TRBV28 with TRBJ1-1; 9 bases line up with TRBD1. The germline V gene has CDR1 MDHEN and CDR2 SYDVKM. After removal of 3 bases from V and 7 bases from J, the junction contained 3 bases not matched to a gene. The CDR3 is 13 residues long. DNA for the CDR3: TGTGCCAGCAGTTTGACAGGGGGATTTGAAGCTTTCTTT. This sequence encodes CASSLTGGFEAFF.

There are a few counts of this clonotype. The chain combines TRBV28 with TRBJ2-7; 7 nucleotides agree with TRBD1. CDR1 and CDR2 (germline): MDHEN, SYDVKM. After removal of 9 bases from V and 0 bases from J, the junction contained 5 bases not matched to a gene. The CDR3 length is 13 residues. CDR3 sequence reads: CASPRGTSYEQYV. DNA for the CDR3: TGTGCCAGTCCCAGGGGGACCTCCTACGAGCAGTACGTC.

This clonotype was seen more than once but under ten times. The V and J genes are TRBV20-1 and TRBJ1-2, with a tentative D call TRBD1 (5 bases). V gave up 0 bases and J gave up 3 bases, with 14 bases separating them. This CDR3 has 15 amino acids. Germline V gene lookup returns CDR1 DFQATT and CDR2 SNEGSKA (reference sequence). The CDR3 sequence: CSARDQAREDYGYTF. DNA for the CDR3: TGCAGTGCTAGAGATCAGGCCAGGGAAGACTATGGCTACACCTTC.

The J gene is TRBJ2-5, the V gene TRBV12-5, with unresolved D. V was pared by 6 bases and J by 4 bases, with 12 bases between. CDR1 is LGHNT and CDR2 is FRNRAP in the germline V gene. The CDR3 spans 13 residues. CDR3 sequence: CASGAKTAETQYF. Here the CDR3 DNA reads TGTGCTAGTGGAGCAAAAACGGCAGAGACCCAGTACTTC.

This clonotype was recorded many times. This chain uses TRBV7-9 with TRBJ2-5; 7 bases are shared with TRBD2. The V and J ends lost 5 bases and 2 bases, in that order; junction bases with no gene match: 8. Germline V gene data show CDR1 as SEHNR and CDR2 as FQNEAQ (reference sequence). This CDR3 comprises 15 residues. CDR3 protein: CASSTPAGEQETQYF. The CDR3 nucleotides are TGTGCCAGCAGCACTCCGGCGGGGGAGCAAGAGACCCAGTACTTC.

The chain links TRBV10-2 to TRBJ2-2, with D possibly called TRBD1 or TRBD2 (5 bases each). The CDR3 is 14 amino acids. The V and J ends lost 3 bases and 7 bases respectively, with 12 bases between them. Germline values: CDR1 WSHSY, CDR2 SAAADI. For the CDR3, the DNA is TGCGCCAGCAGTGACATGGGGGATCACGGGGAGCTGTTTTTT. It codes for CASSDMGDHGELFF.

This clonotype occurred a few times. This chain links TRBV20-1 with TRBJ1-2, with 9 nucleotides matching TRBD1. In germline, CDR1 is DFQATT, CDR2 SNEGSKA (reference sequence). The length of the CDR3 is 14 residues. V gave up 5 bases and J gave up 5 bases; unmatched junction bases: 9. The DNA for the CDR3 is TGCAGTGCTCGGACAGGGGTTAAGGGGTATGGCTACACCTTC. Its protein product is CSARTGVKGYGYTF.

This clonotype was counted between two and nine times. This chain links TRBV2 with TRBJ1-2; tentatively, D is TRBD1 (5 bases). There are 13 residues in the CDR3. V was shortened by 8 bases and J by 1 base, with 11 bases between the two germline ends. Germline CDR1 is SNHLY and CDR2 is FYNNEI. This CDR3 is CASPGRLNYGYTF. The CDR3 nucleotides are TGTGCCAGCCCGGGACGACTTAACTATGGCTACACCTTC.

The chain is built from TRBV6-5 and TRBJ1-6; no firm D call. The CDR3 runs 14 residues. Trimming shortened V by 6 bases and J by 7 bases, and 13 bases separated the two germline ends. Germline CDR1 and CDR2: MNHEY and SVGAGI. For the CDR3, the DNA is TGTGCCAGCAGCTACGACGAGGGAAATTCACCCCTCCACTTT. Amino acids: CASSYDEGNSPLHF.

This clonotype was picked up a small number of times. This chain connects TRBV7-8 to TRBJ2-1; D remains ambiguous. Germline CDR1 and CDR2: SGHVS and FQNEAQ. The V end was cut by 5 bases, the J end by 7 bases, with 15 bases between. The CDR3 extends over 14 amino acids. CDR3 DNA sequence: TGTGCCAGCAGCCCGCTCCTAGGTCTTAATGAGCAGTTCTTC. It translates to CASSPLLGLNEQFF.

This clonotype occurred a few times. The V call is TRBV6-1, the J call TRBJ2-7; D unresolved. The CDR3 sequence is 14 residues long. V was cut by 4 bases and J by 6 bases, with 16 bases left in between. CDR1 MNHNS and CDR2 SASEGT come from the germline V gene. In DNA, the CDR3 is TGTGCCAGCAGTGCCCTGGTGAATGGTGGCGAGCAGTACGTC. Translation gives CASSALVNGGEQYV.

This clonotype has more than one count but fewer than ten. The rearrangement uses TRBV11-2 and TRBJ2-5, with 7 bases matching TRBD2. The CDR3 is 18 amino acids. Trimming removed 3 bases from V and 5 bases from J; junction bases left unmatched: 18. Germline V lookup: CDR1 SGHAT, CDR2 FQNNGV. Here the CDR3 DNA reads TGTGCCAGCAGCTTTTTCGGTGGTGGAGCGGGGCGGCGGGAGACCCAGTACTTC. It codes for CASSFFGGGAGRRETQYF. Full variable domain (remainder filled in from reference TRBV11-2 and TRBJ2-5): EAGVAQSPRYKIIEKRQSVAFWCNPISGHATLYWYQQILGQGPKLLIQFQNNGVVDDSQLPKDRFSAERLKGVDSTLKIQPAKLEDSAVYLCASSFFGGGAGRRETQYFGPGTRLLVL.

This chain joins TRBV4-2 and TRBJ1-2, with D maybe TRBD1 (6 bases). Per germline, CDR1 LGHNA and CDR2 YNFKEQ. The ends were cut back, 0 bases at V and 2 bases at J, with 13 bases in the middle. The CDR3 has 16 residues. CDR3 in amino acids: CASSQERGQNNYGYTF. CDR3 DNA: TGTGCCAGCAGCCAAGAAAGAGGACAGAACAACTATGGCTACACCTTC.

V gene TRBV6-1 combines with J gene TRBJ2-5, with a tentative D call TRBD1 (7 bases). Germline V gives CDR1 MNHNS, CDR2 SASEGT. This CDR3 contains 13 residues. Trimming stripped 6 bases from V and 5 bases from J, with 13 bases between. CDR3 protein: CASRRQGGETQYF. As DNA, the CDR3 is TGTGCCAGCAGACGTCAGGGGGGCGAGACCCAGTACTTC.

This clonotype was seen a few times. This chain joins TRBV28 and TRBJ2-7; D not certain. The CDR3 is 11 residues long. Germline V gives CDR1 MDHEN, CDR2 SYDVKM. V was pared by 8 bases and J by 4 bases, with 9 bases between. The CDR3 loop reads CASPPVYEQYF. The CDR3, as DNA: TGTGCCAGCCCCCCGGTTTACGAGCAGTACTTC.

This clonotype was recorded only once. The chain employs TRBV6-6 and TRBJ1-4; the match to TRBD1 covers 7 bases. This CDR3 is 16 amino acids long. Germline CDR1 and CDR2: MNHNY and SVGAGI (reference sequence). The V segment lost 3 bases and the J segment 6 bases; nucleotides outside the gene matches: 10. This chain's CDR3 is CASSYEGGAVDEKLFF. The CDR3 DNA is TGTGCCAGCAGTTATGAAGGGGGCGCAGTTGATGAAAAACTGTTTTTT.

V is TRBV18 and J is TRBJ2-7, with D hard to call. V gave up 0 bases and J gave up 2 bases, with 2 bases separating them. Germline loops: CDR1 KGHSH, CDR2 LQKENI. The CDR3 is made up of 12 amino acids. In DNA form, the CDR3 reads TGTGCCAGCTCACCACCCCCCTACGAGCAGTACGTC. Protein product: CASSPPPYEQYV.

V is TRBV27 and J is TRBJ1-2; D remains unclear. This CDR3 contains 13 residues. The V gene's germline CDR1 is MNHEY and CDR2 SMNVEV (reference sequence). V was pared by 3 bases and J by 8 bases, with 13 bases between. For the CDR3, the DNA is TGTGCCAGCAGTTTCGCGACTTACGCGGGCTACACCTTC. Protein product: CASSFATYAGYTF.

In its sample, this clonotype was seen a few times. The rearrangement links TRBV4-1 to TRBJ1-2, with 10 bases matching TRBD1. V trimming: 2 bases; J trimming: 7 bases; junction bases outside the gene matches: 7. Germline V gene lookup returns CDR1 MGHRA and CDR2 YSYEKL. This CDR3 region has 15 residues. The CDR3 DNA reads as TGCGCCAGCAGCCAACTGGGACAGGGGCTTCGTGGCTACACCTTC. Protein: CASSQLGQGLRGYTF.